Following are 17 T cell receptor beta chains from one sample sequenced in a study of CD8 T cells in ankylosing spondylitis. TCRdb itself ran the 5' RACE reads through MiXCR, one entry per CDR3 protein. The sample has 150,000 to 200,000 distinct CDR3 sequences; approximately 20% are singletons. Sequencing was carried out using blood, either unsorted or a sorted T cell fraction (not recorded which). The receptors stem from a male donor with ankylosing spondylitis or in good health (not recorded which).

In its sample, this clonotype was seen a few times. V usage is TRBV5-7 and J usage is TRBJ2-4, with D tentatively TRBD2 (6 bases). TRBV5-7 is classed as an ORF, of uncertain function. The CDR3 loop spans 17 amino acids. Trimming left V 3 bases short and J 5 bases short, with 21 bases between. CDR3: CASSWGWSGRRENIQYF. CDR3 bases: TGTGCCAGCAGCTGGGGTTGGAGCGGAAGGAGGGAAAACATTCAGTACTTC.

This clonotype was seen many times. The gene calls are TRBV12-3 or TRBV12-4 and TRBJ1-1; 8 bases match TRBD1. The ends lost 4 bases at V and 1 base at J; junction bases unmatched: 5. The CDR3 runs 15 residues. The CDR3 DNA reads TGTGCCAGCAGTTCCCGGACAGGGTGGAACACTGAAGCTTTCTTT. Its protein is CASSSRTGWNTEAFF.

This clonotype has a count of ten or more. The chain couples TRBV3-1 to TRBJ2-3; D not certain. The V gene lost 1 base and the J gene lost 2 bases, with 13 bases spanning the gap. CDR1 is LGHDT and CDR2 is YNNKEL in the germline V gene (reference sequence). CDR3 size: 16 residues. CDR3 bases: TGTGCCAGCAGCCAAGGAGGTTCTTCCTACACAGATACGCAGTATTTT. Translating it yields CASSQGGSSYTDTQYF.

This clonotype was counted once. The rearrangement uses TRBV12-3 or TRBV12-4 and TRBJ2-1, with unresolved D. V was pared by 3 bases and J by 6 bases, with 6 bases between. This CDR3 region has 12 residues. The DNA for the CDR3 is TGTGCCAGCAGTTTTACCACCAATGAGCAGTTCTTC. The encoded protein is CASSFTTNEQFF.

The chain couples TRBV7-9 to TRBJ1-5; tentative D call: TRBD1 (5 bases). The V gene lost 4 bases and the J gene lost 3 bases, with 10 bases spanning the gap. This CDR3 has 14 amino acids. Looked up from germline, CDR1 is SEHNR and CDR2 is FQNEAQ (reference sequence). CDR3 sequence reads: CASSSRGANQPQHF. The CDR3 DNA sequence: TGTGCCAGCAGCTCCCGAGGGGCCAATCAGCCCCAGCATTTT.

The sample holds many counts of this clonotype. The chain joins TRBV29-1 to TRBJ2-7; D may correspond to TRBD1 or TRBD2 (5 bases each). Germline values: CDR1 SQVTM, CDR2 ANQGSEA. This CDR3 region has 14 residues. The V end lost 4 bases, the J end lost 4 bases, and 17 bases lay between the germline ends. The CDR3 sequence: CSVGQGGSQYEQYF. The DNA of the CDR3 is TGCAGCGTTGGTCAGGGTGGGAGCCAATACGAGCAGTACTTC.

The rearrangement links TRBV2 to TRBJ2-1; 11 nucleotides agree with TRBD1. Trimming removed 8 bases from V and 4 bases from J; junction bases left unmatched: 7. Germline-derived CDR1 and CDR2 are SNHLY and FYNNEI. This CDR3 is 15 amino acids long. This CDR3 is CASFPGTGGYNEQFF. For the CDR3, the DNA is TGTGCCAGCTTTCCCGGGACAGGGGGTTACAATGAGCAGTTCTTC.

This clonotype was detected ten times or more. DNA for the CDR3: TGCGCCAGCAGCTTGGAGGTGGGACCTTACGAGCAGTACTTC. Its protein is CASSLEVGPYEQYF. This sequence joins TRBV5-1 and TRBJ2-7; tentatively, D is TRBD1 or TRBD2 (5 bases each). The germline gives CDR1 SGHRS, CDR2 YFSETQ. The V end was cut by 0 bases, the J end by 4 bases, with 11 bases between. CDR3 size: 14 residues.

This clonotype has a handful of counts. This clone may be a read error of a much larger clone one base away. The gene calls are TRBV5-5 and TRBJ1-1, with TRBD1 as a possible D gene (6 bases). The germline V and J ends were trimmed by 5 bases and 8 bases, with 16 bases remaining between them. The CDR3 has 13 amino acids. The germline V gene encodes CDR1 SGHKS and CDR2 YYEKEE (reference sequence). The CDR3 nucleotides are TGTGCCAGCAGGTCGTCGGACAGCCTCGAAGCTTTCTTT. This translates into CASRSSDSLEAFF.

This clonotype was counted between two and nine times. The J gene is TRBJ1-2, the V gene TRBV11-2, with D possibly TRBD1 on 5 matching bases. The germline gives CDR1 SGHAT, CDR2 FQNNGV. This CDR3 has 17 residues. Trimming shortened V by 1 base and J by 4 bases, and 19 bases separated the two germline ends. CDR3 region: CASSLVRLAGPPYGYTF. CDR3 sequence (DNA): TGTGCCAGCAGCTTAGTTCGGTTGGCGGGGCCTCCCTATGGCTACACCTTC.

The chain combines TRBV3-1 with TRBJ1-6; D perhaps matches TRBD1 (5 bases). This CDR3 is built from 14 residues. The ends were cut back, 3 bases at V and 7 bases at J, with 10 bases in the middle. CDR1 and CDR2 from the germline V gene are LGHDT and YNNKEL (reference sequence). The CDR3 sequence: CASSHGGMNSPLHF. The CDR3, as DNA: TGTGCCAGCAGCCACGGGGGAATGAATTCACCCCTCCACTTT. The entire variable domain, with the rest obtained from reference TRBV3-1 and TRBJ1-6, is as follows: DTAVSQTPKYLVTQMGNDKSIKCEQNLGHDTMYWYKQDSKKFLKIMFSYNNKELIINETVPNRFSPKSPDKAHLNLHINSLELGDSAVYFCASSHGGMNSPLHFGNGTRLTVT.

This clonotype occurred many times. The genes are TRBV5-1 and TRBJ2-1, with unresolved D. CDR1 is SGHRS, CDR2 YFSETQ, per germline. The CDR3 sequence is 13 residues long. With 4 bases removed from V and 12 bases from J, the gap between germline ends came to 17 bases. As DNA, the CDR3 is TGCGCCAGCAGCCCAGGATCCTCTTCGGGGCAGTTCTTC. Translating it yields CASSPGSSSGQFF.

As to this clonotype: A single base separates this from a much larger clone, so it may be a read error. The chain joins TRBV6-1 to TRBJ2-7; 11 nucleotides align to TRBD1. This CDR3 is 14 amino acids long. J gave up 4 bases and V 6 bases, and 5 bases lay outside the gene matches. The germline V gene encodes CDR1 MNHNS and CDR2 SASEGT. CDR3 nucleotide sequence: TGTGCCAGCAGAGATGGGACAGGGGGTTACGAGCAGTACTTC. It codes for CASRDGTGGYEQYF.

In its sample, this clonotype was seen many times. V and J are TRBV5-1 and TRBJ2-7; 9 nucleotides match TRBD1. Looked up from germline, CDR1 is SGHRS and CDR2 is YFSETQ. This CDR3 contains 15 residues. The V segment lost 5 bases and the J segment 1 base; nucleotides outside the gene matches: 7. CDR3 coding DNA: TGCGCCAGCAGGTCTGGGACAGGGCTTTCCTACGAGCAGTACTTC. It encodes CASRSGTGLSYEQYF.

Remarks on this clonotype: The junction departs from germline at one end; a sequencing error may be responsible. The V and J genes are TRBV6-5 and TRBJ2-7; 7 bases are shared with TRBD1. This CDR3 region has 16 residues. Germline V gene data show CDR1 as MNHEY and CDR2 as SVGAGI. The CDR3: CTSSYSKTGDSYEQYF. The DNA of the CDR3 is TGTACCAGCAGTTACTCAAAAACAGGGGATTCCTACGAGCAGTACTTC.

In this sample, this clonotype turned up a few times. V gene TRBV7-2 combines with J gene TRBJ2-7; 9 bases align to TRBD2. The ends lost 2 bases at V and 5 bases at J; junction bases unmatched: 13. Germline V gene sequence: CDR1 SGHTA, CDR2 FQGNSA. The CDR3 has 17 amino acids. CDR3 nucleotide sequence: TGTGCCAGCAGCTTAAAATCGTCTAGCGGGATGTTCAACGAGCAGTACTTC. This encodes CASSLKSSSGMFNEQYF. Looking up the rest from reference TRBV7-2 and TRBJ2-7 gives the full variable domain: GAGVSQSPSNKVTEKGKDVELRCDPISGHTALYWYRQSLGQGLEFLIYFQGNSAPDKSGLPSDRFSAERTGGSVSTLTIQRTQQEDSAVYLCASSLKSSSGMFNEQYFGPGTRLTVT.

V gene TRBV3-1 combines with J gene TRBJ1-5, with D perhaps matching TRBD1 (5 bases). This CDR3 is built from 13 residues. CDR1 LGHDT and CDR2 YNNKEL come from the germline V gene (reference sequence). V was clipped by 1 base and J by 4 bases, with 5 bases between them. CDR3 in DNA: TGTGCCAGCAGCCAAGGACAGAATCAGCCCCAGCATTTT. Amino acid sequence: CASSQGQNQPQHF.